This T cell receptor beta chain was obtained from a study of T cell responses to AZD1222 COVID-19 vaccine. General observations from the study: Per reports, nearly half of all spike-specific TCRs target regions that are unmutated in variants. Donor demographics were predominantly white British with a female majority; clonal diversity may be underestimated.

CDR1 and CDR2 from the germline V gene are SEHNR and FQNEAQ (reference sequence). V lost 5 bases, J lost 3 bases, and 16 bases lay in between. The CDR3 runs to 15 residues. As for this clone: Its matching antigen is unknown.

Using immunoSEQ multiplex PCR, the repertoire was profiled, and TCRdb retains in-frame clones only, with some absent. The data show around 130,000 clones, with approximately 85% seen just once and less than 10% held by the top ten. The input for sequencing was peripheral blood, taken on day 0 of AZD1222 vaccination. This receptor was taken from an adult in good health. The V gene is TRBV7-9, the J gene TRBJ1-1; TRBD1 is a possible D gene (5 bases). The CDR3 bases are TGTGCCAGCAGCCCCCCCCGACAGAGATACACTGAAGCTTTCTTT. Translated: CASSPPRQRYTEAFF.